A selection of T cell receptor beta chains follows, all from one sample in a study of blood T cell repertoires in COVID-19. TCRdb's copy holds only in-frame clones and misses some; the assay was immunoSEQ multiplex PCR. The table lists approximately 240,000 clones, around 82% of them singletons. The sequenced sample was peripheral blood. The receptors come from a woman aged 55-69 years with acute or convalescent COVID-19. Each CDR3 is given with its conserved first and last residue. The D gene is left open where the match is weak. The size entry is marked missing in some rows and otherwise reads once, few, many or a size class.

D gene	J gene	V gene	CDR3 length	clone size	CDR3 DNA	CDR3 protein
-	TRBJ1-3	TRBV19	16	-	TGTGCCAGTAGTATAGGCCTACGGGTCTTCGGAAACACCATATATTTT	CASSIGLRVFGNTIYF
-	TRBJ2-2	TRBV30	13	-	TGTGCCTGGAGTCCGCACAGGCGCGGGGAGCTGTTTTTT	CAWSPHRRGELFF
-	TRBJ1-2	TRBV5-1	15	-	TGCGCCCCCACGGGGAGGGGAGAAAGTAACTATGGCTACACCTTC	CAPTGRGESNYGYTF
TRBD2	TRBJ2-2	TRBV7-2	15	-	TGTGCCAGCAGATATAGCGGGGGGAACACCGGGGAGCTGTTTTTT	CASRYSGGNTGELFF
-	TRBJ2-1	TRBV5-4	16	-	TGTGCCAGCAGCGAAGGAACAGGGTCCCCTAGGTATGAGCAGTTCTTC	CASSEGTGSPRYEQFF
TRBD1	TRBJ1-4	TRBV7-9	15	-	TGTGCCAGCAGCATTGGACAGGGCGAACATGAAAAACTGTTTTTT	CASSIGQGEHEKLFF
-	TRBJ1-2	TRBV28	15	few	TGTGCCAGCAGGAACAGGGAAGGCAAGAACTATGGCTACACCTTC	CASRNREGKNYGYTF
TRBD1	TRBJ2-1	TRBV10-1	14	once	TGCGCCAGCAGTGGACAGGGAAGGGGCGGTGAGCAGTTCTTC	CASSGQGRGGEQFF
TRBD2	TRBJ2-2	TRBV4-3	17	-	TGCGCCAGCAGCCGCCGACTAGCGGGGGGGCCGAGCGGGGAGCTGTTTTTT	CASSRRLAGGPSGELFF
TRBD1	TRBJ1-4	TRBV2	16	-	TGTGCCAGCAGTGACCCTACAGGGGACACTAATGAAAAACTGTTTTTT	CASSDPTGDTNEKLFF
TRBD1	TRBJ2-7	TRBV2	14	-	TGTGCCAGCAGTCGTCAGACAGGGGTCTACGAGCAGTACTTC	CASSRQTGVYEQYF
TRBD1	TRBJ1-2	TRBV18	16	-	TGTGCCAGCTCACCATATAACAGGGGGCTCGGCTATGGCTACACCTTC	CASSPYNRGLGYGYTF
-	TRBJ2-7	TRBV28	15	-	TGTGCCAGCAGTTTATCGGGGGTTCCTACCTACGAGCAGTACTTC	CASSLSGVPTYEQYF
TRBD1	TRBJ1-6	TRBV2	13	-	TGTGCCAGCAGAGACAGGGGTAATTCACCCCTCCACTTT	CASRDRGNSPLHF
TRBD2	TRBJ2-1	TRBV2	14	-	TGTGCCAGCAGGACCGGGGGGTCGTCCGCTGAGCAGTTCTTC	CASRTGGSSAEQFF
-	TRBJ1-2	TRBV2	12	-	TGTGCCAGCACCTCGGAGTCCTATGGCTACACCTTC	CASTSESYGYTF
TRBD2	TRBJ2-2	TRBV5-4	16	once	TGTGCCAGCAGCTTGAAGGGACTAGCGGAAACCGGGGAGCTGTTTTTT	CASSLKGLAETGELFF
-	TRBJ1-4	TRBV15	14	-	TGTGCCACCAGCAGAGATAGAGGGAATGAAAAACTGTTTTTT	CATSRDRGNEKLFF
-	TRBJ2-5	TRBV7-6	15	-	TGTGCCAGCAGCTTAAGGGGGAAGGGGCAAGAGACCCAGTACTTC	CASSLRGKGQETQYF
TRBD1	TRBJ2-3	TRBV7-9	16	-	TGTGCCAGCAGCTTCTCCTCCGGGACAGGCACAGATACGCAGTATTTT	CASSFSSGTGTDTQYF
-	TRBJ1-2	TRBV6-6	12	-	TGTGCCAGCCTTAGCAGAGGGTATGGCTACACCTTC	CASLSRGYGYTF
TRBD1	TRBJ2-7	TRBV11-2	15	-	TGTGCCAGCAGCTTTAACCGGGACAGTTCCTACGAGCAGTACTTC	CASSFNRDSSYEQYF
-	TRBJ1-2	TRBV5-1	13	-	TGCGCCAGCAGCTTAACTTCTGGCTATGGCTACACCTTC	CASSLTSGYGYTF
TRBD1	TRBJ2-5	TRBV6-5	14	-	TGTGCCAGCAGGGCCAGGGCAGGGGGAGAGACCCAGTACTTC	CASRARAGGETQYF
TRBD1	TRBJ1-2	TRBV9	16	few	TGTGCCAGCAGCGAATCCAGGGGGTTCCTTTCCTATGGCTACACCTTC	CASSESRGFLSYGYTF
-	TRBJ1-2	TRBV4-1	14	-	TGCGCCAGCAGCCAAGGCGGGAAAATCTATGGCTACACCTTC	CASSQGGKIYGYTF
TRBD2	TRBJ2-5	TRBV9	15	-	TGTGCCAGCAGCGTTCTAGCGGGGGGGCCCGAGACCCAGTACTTC	CASSVLAGGPETQYF
-	TRBJ2-7	TRBV4-3	13	once	TGCGCCAGCAGCCAAGAAAGACAGTACGAGCAGTACTTC	CASSQERQYEQYF
TRBD1	TRBJ1-6	TRBV4-1	16	-	TGCGCCAGCAGCCAAGACCGACAGGGCCCTAATTCACCCCTCCACTTT	CASSQDRQGPNSPLHF